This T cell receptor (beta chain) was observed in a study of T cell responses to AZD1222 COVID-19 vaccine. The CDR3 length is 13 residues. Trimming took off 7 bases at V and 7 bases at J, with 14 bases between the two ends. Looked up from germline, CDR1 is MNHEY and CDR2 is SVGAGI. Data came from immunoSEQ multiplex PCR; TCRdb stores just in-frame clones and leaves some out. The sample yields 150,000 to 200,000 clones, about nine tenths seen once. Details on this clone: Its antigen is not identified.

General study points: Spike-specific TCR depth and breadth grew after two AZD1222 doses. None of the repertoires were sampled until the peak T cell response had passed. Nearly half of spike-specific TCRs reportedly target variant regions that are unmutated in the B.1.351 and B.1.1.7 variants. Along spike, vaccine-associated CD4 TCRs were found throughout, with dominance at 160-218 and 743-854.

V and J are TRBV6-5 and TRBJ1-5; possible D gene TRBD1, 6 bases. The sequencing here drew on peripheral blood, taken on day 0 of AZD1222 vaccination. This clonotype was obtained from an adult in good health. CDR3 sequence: CASKQGIGQPQHF. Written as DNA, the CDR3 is TGTGCCAGCAAACAGGGTATAGGACAGCCCCAGCATTTT.